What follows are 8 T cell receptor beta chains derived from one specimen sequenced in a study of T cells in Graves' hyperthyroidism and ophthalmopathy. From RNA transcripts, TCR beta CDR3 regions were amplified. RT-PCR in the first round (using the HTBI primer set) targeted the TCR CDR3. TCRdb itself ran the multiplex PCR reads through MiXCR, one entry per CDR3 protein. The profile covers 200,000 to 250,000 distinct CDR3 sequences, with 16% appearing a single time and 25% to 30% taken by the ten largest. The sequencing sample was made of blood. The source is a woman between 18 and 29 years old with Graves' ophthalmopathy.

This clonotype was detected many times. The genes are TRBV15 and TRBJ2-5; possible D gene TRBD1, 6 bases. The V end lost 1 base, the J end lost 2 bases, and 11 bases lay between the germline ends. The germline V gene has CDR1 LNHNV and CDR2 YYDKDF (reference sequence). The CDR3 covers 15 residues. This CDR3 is CATSRGWQGQETQYF. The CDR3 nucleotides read TGTGCCACCAGCAGAGGATGGCAGGGGCAAGAGACCCAGTACTTC.

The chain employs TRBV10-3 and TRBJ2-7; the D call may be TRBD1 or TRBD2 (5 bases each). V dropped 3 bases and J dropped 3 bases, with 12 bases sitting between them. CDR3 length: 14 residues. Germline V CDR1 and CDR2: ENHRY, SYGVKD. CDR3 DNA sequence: TGTGCCATCAGTGAACCGGGACGGAACTACGAGCAGTACTTC. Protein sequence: CAISEPGRNYEQYF.

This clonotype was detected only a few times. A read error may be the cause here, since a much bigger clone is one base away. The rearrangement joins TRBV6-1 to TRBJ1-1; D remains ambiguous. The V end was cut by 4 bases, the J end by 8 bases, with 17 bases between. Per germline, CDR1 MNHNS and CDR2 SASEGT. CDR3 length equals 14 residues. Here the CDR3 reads CASSGGDQSLEAFF. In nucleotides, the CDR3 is TGTGCCAGCAGTGGTGGAGACCAATCATTAGAAGCTTTCTTT.

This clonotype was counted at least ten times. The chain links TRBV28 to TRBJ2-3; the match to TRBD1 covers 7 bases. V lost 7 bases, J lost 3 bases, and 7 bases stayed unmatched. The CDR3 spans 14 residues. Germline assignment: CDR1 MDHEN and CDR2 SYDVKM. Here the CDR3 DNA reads TGTGCCAGCAAGGGAGCAGGGGGAACAGATACGCAGTATTTT. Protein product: CASKGAGGTDTQYF.

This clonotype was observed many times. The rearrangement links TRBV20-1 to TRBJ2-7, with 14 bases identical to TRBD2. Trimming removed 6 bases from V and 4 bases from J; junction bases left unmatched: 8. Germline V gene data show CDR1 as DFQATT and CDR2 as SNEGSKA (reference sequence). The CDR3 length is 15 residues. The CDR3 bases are TGCAGTGCCTCCGGACTAGCGGGGGGCCCATACGAGCAGTACTTC. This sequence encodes CSASGLAGGPYEQYF.

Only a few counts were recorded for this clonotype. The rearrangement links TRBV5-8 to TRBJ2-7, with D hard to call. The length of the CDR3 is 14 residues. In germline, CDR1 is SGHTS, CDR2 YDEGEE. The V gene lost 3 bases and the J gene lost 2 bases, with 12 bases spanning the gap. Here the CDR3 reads CASSSPGRPYEQYF. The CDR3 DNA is TGTGCCAGCAGCTCCCCAGGCCGTCCCTACGAGCAGTACTTC. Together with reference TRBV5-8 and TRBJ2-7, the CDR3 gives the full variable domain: EAGVTQSPTHLIKTRGQQATLRCSPISGHTSVYWYQQALGLGLQFLLWYDEGEERNRGNFPPRFSGRQFPNYSSELNVNALELEDSALYLCASSSPGRPYEQYFGPGTRLTVT.

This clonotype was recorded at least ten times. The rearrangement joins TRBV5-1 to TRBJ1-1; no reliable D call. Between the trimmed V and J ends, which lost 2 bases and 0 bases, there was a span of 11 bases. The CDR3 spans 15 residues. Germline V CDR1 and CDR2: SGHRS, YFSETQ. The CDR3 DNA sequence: TGCGCCAGCAGCTTAAATACAAACATGAACACTGAAGCTTTCTTT. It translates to CASSLNTNMNTEAFF.

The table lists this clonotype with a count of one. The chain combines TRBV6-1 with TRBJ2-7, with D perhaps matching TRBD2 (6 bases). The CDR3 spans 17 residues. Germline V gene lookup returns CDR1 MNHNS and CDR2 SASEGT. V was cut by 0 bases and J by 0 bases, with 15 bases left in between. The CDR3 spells CASSEALWGVNSYEQYF. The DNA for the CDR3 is TGTGCCAGCAGTGAAGCGCTATGGGGGGTCAACTCCTACGAGCAGTACTTC.